This TCR beta chain was captured by sequencing in a study of glioma-infiltrating T cells. Study information: Before surgery, glioma patients received dexamethasone for at most six days. Sequencing aimed for about 4.5- to 11-fold coverage of roughly one million peripheral T cells.

TCR alpha and beta CDR3 regions were amplified from RNA using iRepertoire nested multiplex PCR. TCRdb re-called the multiplex PCR reads with MiXCR, one entry per CDR3 protein. The sample has around 390,000 distinct CDR3 sequences, about 40% seen once. Study outcomes and limitations: Above-expected tissue-blood divergence occurred in all gliomas, most in low-grade ones.

The germline V gene has CDR1 DFQATT and CDR2 SNEGSKA (reference sequence). The CDR3 covers 14 residues. The V end lost 0 bases, the J end lost 7 bases, and 10 bases lay between the germline ends. This clonotype was detected ten times or more. Antigen specificity is unknown. The clonotype was recovered from a human donor with low-grade glioma or glioblastoma, undergoing nonglioma brain surgery, or in good health (not recorded which). The chain employs TRBV20-1 and TRBJ1-6; D is uncertain. The specimen was glioma tissue, nonneoplastic brain tissue, or PBMCs (not recorded which). The chain's CDR3 is CSARDQTGNSPLHF. The CDR3 region has the DNA TGCAGTGCTAGAGATCAAACGGGGAATTCACCCCTCCACTTT.